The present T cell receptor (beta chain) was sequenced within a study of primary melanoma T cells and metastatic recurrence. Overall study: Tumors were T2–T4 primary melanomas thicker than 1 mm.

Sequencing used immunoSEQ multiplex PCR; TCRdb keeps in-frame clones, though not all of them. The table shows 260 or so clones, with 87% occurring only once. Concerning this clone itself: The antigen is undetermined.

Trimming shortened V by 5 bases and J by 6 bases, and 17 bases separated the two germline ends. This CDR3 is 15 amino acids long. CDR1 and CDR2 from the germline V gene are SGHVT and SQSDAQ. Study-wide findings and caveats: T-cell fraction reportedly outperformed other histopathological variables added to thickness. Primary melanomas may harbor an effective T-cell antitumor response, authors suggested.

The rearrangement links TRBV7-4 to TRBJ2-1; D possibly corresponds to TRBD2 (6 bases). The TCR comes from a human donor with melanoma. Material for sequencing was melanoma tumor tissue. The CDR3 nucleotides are TGTGCCAGCAGCCAATCGGGGAGGTCCCTCAATGAGCAGTTCTTC. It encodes CASSQSGRSLNEQFF.